One sample yielded the 10 T cell receptor beta chains listed below, sequenced in a study of T cell responses to AZD1222 COVID-19 vaccine. Clones were read by immunoSEQ multiplex PCR, and TCRdb kept only the in-frame ones, dropping some. Here the sample spans 99,000 or so clones, around 90% being singletons. The input for sequencing was peripheral blood, taken on day 0 of AZD1222 vaccination. All receptors come from an adult in good health.

This rearrangement joins TRBV29-1 to TRBJ1-1; 7 bases agree with TRBD1. This CDR3 is 12 amino acids long. After removal of 8 bases from V and 1 base from J, the junction contained 4 bases not matched to a gene. Germline CDR1 and CDR2: SQVTM and ANQGSEA. The CDR3 spells CSTWDRNTEAFF. In DNA, the CDR3 is TGCAGCACTTGGGACAGGAACACTGAAGCTTTCTTT. Full variable domain (missing parts from reference TRBV29-1 and TRBJ1-1): SAVISQKPSRDICQRGTSLTIQCQVDSQVTMMFWYRQQPGQSLTLIATANQGSEATYESGFVIDKFPISRPNLTFSTLTVSNMSPEDSSIYLCSTWDRNTEAFFGQGTRLTVV.

The chain has TRBV19 and TRBJ1-3, with D perhaps TRBD1 (6 bases). Trimming stripped 9 bases from V and 0 bases from J, with 15 bases between. The germline V gene has CDR1 LNHDA and CDR2 SQIVND (reference sequence). The CDR3 loop spans 15 amino acids. The DNA of the CDR3 is TGTGCCAGCCGTGTGATGGGGGCCTCTGGAAACACCATATATTTT. Translated, it gives CASRVMGASGNTIYF.

This chain joins TRBV24-1 and TRBJ2-2; 9 bases are shared with TRBD1. Germline V lookup: CDR1 KGHDR, CDR2 SFDVKD. The CDR3 is 16 residues long. The V gene end was trimmed by 4 bases and the J gene end by 3 bases; junction bases not matched to a gene: 5. The CDR3 nucleotides read TGTGCCACCAGTGAGTCCGGGACAGGGTACACCGGGGAGCTGTTTTTT. It specifies CATSESGTGYTGELFF.

This sequence joins TRBV7-6 and TRBJ1-5, with D unresolved. Trimming cost V 1 base and J 2 bases, with 9 bases left between them. Germline CDR1 and CDR2: SGHVS and FNYEAQ. The CDR3 spans 15 residues. The CDR3 is CASSLGRVGNQPQHF. The CDR3 nucleotides read TGTGCCAGCAGCTTAGGAAGGGTAGGCAATCAGCCCCAGCATTTT.

The chain combines TRBV18 with TRBJ2-2; D is possibly TRBD1 or TRBD2 (6 bases each). Trimming cost V 1 base and J 5 bases, with 11 bases left between them. The length of the CDR3 is 15 residues. Germline V lookup: CDR1 KGHSH, CDR2 LQKENI. This chain's CDR3 is CASSPRGARTGELFF. CDR3 DNA sequence: TGTGCCAGCTCACCACGGGGGGCGCGAACCGGGGAGCTGTTTTTT.

The chain joins TRBV11-2 to TRBJ2-1; D uncertain. V was pared by 1 base and J by 3 bases, with 10 bases between. Per the germline V gene, CDR1 is SGHAT and CDR2 is FQNNGV. The CDR3 length is 15 residues. The CDR3 DNA reads TGTGCCAGCAGCTTAGCAGGTAGTGGCTACAATGAGCAGTTCTTC. This translates into CASSLAGSGYNEQFF.

J is TRBJ2-5 and V is TRBV4-2; 8 bases agree with TRBD2. With 0 bases clipped from V and 4 bases from J, the junction kept 10 bases outside the gene matches. The germline gives CDR1 LGHNA, CDR2 YNFKEQ. The CDR3 contains 17 residues. The CDR3 is CASSQEGAGGPRETQYF. The CDR3 nucleotides read TGTGCCAGCAGCCAAGAAGGGGCGGGAGGACCGCGAGAGACCCAGTACTTC.

This rearrangement joins TRBV5-6 to TRBJ2-7, with 12 bases aligning to TRBD2. Germline-derived CDR1 and CDR2 are SGHDT and YYEEEE. J was trimmed by 6 bases and V by 4 bases; bases with no gene match: 5. This CDR3 is 14 amino acids long. The CDR3 protein is CASSPLAGGPEQYF. The CDR3 region has the DNA TGTGCCAGCAGCCCTCTAGCGGGGGGGCCCGAGCAGTACTTC.

The V gene is TRBV5-6, the J gene TRBJ1-1; no clear D. Looked up from germline, CDR1 is SGHDT and CDR2 is YYEEEE. The CDR3 runs 13 residues. Trimming left V 2 bases short and J 7 bases short, with 12 bases between. CDR3 coding DNA: TGTGCCAGCAGCTTATATTTGGCCCGTGAAGCTTTCTTT. Translating gives CASSLYLAREAFF.

V gene TRBV7-2 combines with J gene TRBJ1-4; D uncertain. This CDR3 contains 16 residues. The germline V gene has CDR1 SGHTA and CDR2 FQGNSA. The ends were cut back, 0 bases at V and 0 bases at J, with 8 bases in the middle. This CDR3 reads CASSLARSATNEKLFF. The CDR3, as DNA: TGTGCCAGCAGCTTAGCACGTTCTGCAACTAATGAAAAACTGTTTTTT.